This T cell receptor (beta chain) emerged from a study of T cell responses to AZD1222 COVID-19 vaccine (dated by TCRdb to about 2021). Regarding the research as a whole: A total of 233 trial participants underwent TCR sequencing, of whom under 220 had received two doses of AZD1222 and 26 had received two doses of the MenACWY control vaccine. Trial participants were enrolled by age into 18-55, 56-69 and 70-plus year subgroups, with roughly 150, 30 and 60 TCR-sequenced participants respectively.

Points the paper makes about the study in general: A significant rise in spike-specific TCR breadth and depth was observed after two AZD1222 doses relative to day 0 and relative to MenACWY recipients. Conclusions about previously exposed vaccinees are limited because only five to seven AZD1222 recipients were SARS-CoV-2 seropositive at baseline. Participants were mostly white British and included more females than males, and it was suggested by the authors that clonal diversity may have been underestimated. Nearly half of unique spike-specific TCRs reportedly recognized epitopes outside regions mutated in the B.1.351 and B.1.1.7 variants. Vaccine-associated CD4 TCRs spanned the whole spike protein, with dominant responses in regions 160-218 and 743-854. The 56-69-year group was small, and its depth increase did not reach significance, likely because of low power. Because no day 14 peak-response samples were available, repertoires were characterized only after the peak T cell response.

The CDR3 regions of human TCRbeta chains were analyzed by immunosequencing. Concerning the study's data processing: TCRs in the repertoires were compared against a reference library of SARS-CoV-2-specific TCRs that had been generated with the MIRA antigen-specificity platform. Breadth meant the fraction of unique TCRs that were SARS-CoV-2-associated, whereas depth meant the fraction of total T cells that were SARS-CoV-2-associated. Using the MIRA data, each spike-specific TCR was mapped to the spike region that the TCR reacts to and placed in a CD4 or CD8 class. Log10-transformed breadth and depth values were compared by one-way ANOVA with Sidak's multiple comparisons tests. TCRdb carries this immuneACCESS record with in-frame sequences only. Its versions omit some clonotypes, under half of them owing to an unresolved V gene in the studies checked, with the rest unexplained. V and J calls and clone size are copied from that table; D and trimming were computed from the DNA. The sample table lists 95,000 to 150,000 clones, 92% of them with a count of one. The ten largest clones capture under 9% of the sample.

Including cysteine and phenylalanine, the CDR3 has 15 amino acids. Only the CDR3 region is kept as DNA, spanning 45 bases read in frame from base 1. CDR1 and CDR2 were assigned from the germline V gene (reference sequence) as MNHEY and SMNVEV. Here V drops 4 bases and J drops 5 bases, and the junction holds 7 bases not matched to any gene. For this clone: This clone's antigen is unknown. Per-base qualities were not stored, and no clone one base away is much larger.

The time point label here, explained by the study, means: about 28 days (+/-7) after the second vaccine dose. AZD1222 recipients whose second dose came at about 4 weeks and those whose second dose came at about 12 weeks were combined into one group, since spike-specific TCR depth and breadth did not differ between the two schedules. Samples from vaccinated people were obtained from the UK trials COV001 and COV002, which included a single-blind randomized controlled phase 2/3 trial of AZD1222 (ChAdOx1 nCoV-19) in healthy adults. For TCRbeta chain sequencing, PBMC samples were collected from trial participants at day 0 and at day 28 after the second dose.

The material was peripheral blood, obtained 28 days after the second AZD1222 dose. This receptor was identified in an adult who received the AZD1222 COVID-19 vaccine. The chain is assembled from TRBV27 and TRBJ2-5, with 10 bases aligning to TRBD2. The CDR3 protein: CASSSSGGAQETQYF. DNA sequence: TGTGCCAGCAGTTCCAGCGGGGGGGCGCAGGAGACCCAGTACTTC.